One TCR beta chain is described in this entry. The antigen is unknown. This sample is drawn from a study of shared clonotypes between healthy human individuals. General observations from the study: Estimated clonotype richness was generally higher in naive than memory subsets.

Naive CD4+ cells were CD45RA-selected; the remaining cells were memory. CDR1 is MDHEN and CDR2 is SYDVKM in the germline V gene. V lost 3 bases, J lost 0 bases, and 15 bases lay in between. The CDR3 sequence is 17 residues long. Produced via immunoSEQ multiplex PCR; TCRdb's table is partial and in-frame only. The sample consists of around 1.1 million clones, roughly 80% of them appearing once. The rearrangement joins TRBV28 to TRBJ2-1; the D is unclear. This sequence was found in a man younger than 35 in good health. Some clones in this sample may be carry-over from other donors' samples. Sequencing was performed on memory CD4+ T cells from PBMCs. Noted subset: CD45RA-negative fraction. The CDR3 DNA reads TGTGCCAGCAGTTTTCTACTACCTCGAAGCTCCTACAATGAGCAGTTCTTC. It specifies CASSFLLPRSSYNEQFF.